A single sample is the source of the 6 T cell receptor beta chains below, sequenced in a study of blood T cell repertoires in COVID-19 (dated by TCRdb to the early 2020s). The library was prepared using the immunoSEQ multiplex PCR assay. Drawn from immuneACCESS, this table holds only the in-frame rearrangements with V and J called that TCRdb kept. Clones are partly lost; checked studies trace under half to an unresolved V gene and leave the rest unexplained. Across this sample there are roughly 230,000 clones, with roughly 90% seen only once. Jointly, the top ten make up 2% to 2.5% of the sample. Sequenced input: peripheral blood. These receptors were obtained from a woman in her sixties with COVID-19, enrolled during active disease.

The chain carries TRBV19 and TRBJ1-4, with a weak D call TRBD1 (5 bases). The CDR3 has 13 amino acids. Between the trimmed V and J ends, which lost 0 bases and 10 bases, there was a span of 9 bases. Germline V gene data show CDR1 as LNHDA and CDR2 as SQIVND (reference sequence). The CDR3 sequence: CASSIDRGGKLFF. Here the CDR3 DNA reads TGTGCCAGTAGTATAGATAGGGGCGGAAAACTGTTTTTT.

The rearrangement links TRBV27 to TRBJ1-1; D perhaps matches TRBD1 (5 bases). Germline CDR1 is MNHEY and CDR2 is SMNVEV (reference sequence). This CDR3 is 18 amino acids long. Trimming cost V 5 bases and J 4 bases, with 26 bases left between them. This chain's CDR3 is CASSPGIRKEGLVTEAFF. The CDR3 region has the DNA TGTGCCAGCAGTCCCGGTATTCGAAAGGAGGGGCTGGTCACTGAAGCTTTCTTT.

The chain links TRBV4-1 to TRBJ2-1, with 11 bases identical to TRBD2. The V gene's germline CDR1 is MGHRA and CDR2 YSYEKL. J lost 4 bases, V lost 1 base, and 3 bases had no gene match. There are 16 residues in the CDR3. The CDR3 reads CASSQGLAGRYNEQFF. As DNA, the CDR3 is TGCGCCAGCAGCCAAGGACTAGCGGGAAGATACAATGAGCAGTTCTTC.

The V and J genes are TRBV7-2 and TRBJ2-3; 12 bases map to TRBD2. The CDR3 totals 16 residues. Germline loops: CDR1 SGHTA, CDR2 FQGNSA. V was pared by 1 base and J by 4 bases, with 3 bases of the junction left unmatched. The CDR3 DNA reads TGTGCCAGCAGCTTAGGTCTAGCGGGGGGGGCAGATACGCAGTATTTT. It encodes CASSLGLAGGADTQYF.

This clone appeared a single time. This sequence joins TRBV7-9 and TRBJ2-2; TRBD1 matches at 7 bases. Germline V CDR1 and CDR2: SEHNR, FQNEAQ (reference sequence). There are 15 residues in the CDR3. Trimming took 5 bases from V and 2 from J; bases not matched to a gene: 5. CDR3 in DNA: TGTGCCAGCAGCCCCCGGGACAGTAACACCGGGGAGCTGTTTTTT. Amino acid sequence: CASSPRDSNTGELFF.

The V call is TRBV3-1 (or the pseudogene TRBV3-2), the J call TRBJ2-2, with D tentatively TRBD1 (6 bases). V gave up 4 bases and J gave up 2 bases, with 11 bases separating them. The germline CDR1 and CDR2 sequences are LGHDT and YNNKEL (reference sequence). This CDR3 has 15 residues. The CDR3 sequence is CASSLGDINTGELFF. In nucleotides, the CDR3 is TGTGCCAGCAGCCTCGGGGACATAAACACCGGGGAGCTGTTTTTT.